What follows are 12 T cell receptor beta chains derived from one specimen sequenced in a study of T-cell memory formation after mild COVID-19. TCRdb reanalysed the 5' RACE reads using MiXCR and keeps one entry per CDR3 protein. The sample consists of 380,000 or so distinct CDR3 sequences, around 13% of them appearing once. Sequencing input: PBMCs or a T cell subset sorted from them (not recorded which). Receptor source: a man aged 18 to 29 who had mild COVID-19 (a few samples of this study predate the infection). Cell type and time point are not known.

This sequence joins TRBV7-2 and TRBJ2-5, with D possibly being TRBD1 or TRBD2 (7 bases each). Trimming cost V 2 bases and J 2 bases, with 15 bases left between them. The CDR3 runs to 16 residues. Germline V gene data show CDR1 as SGHTA and CDR2 as FQGNSA. The CDR3 loop is CASSLTSGGGQETQYF. CDR3 sequence (DNA): TGTGCCAGCAGCTTAACCTCAGGGGGAGGGCAAGAGACCCAGTACTTC.

The CDR3 spells CASRDLGQSTDTQYF. CDR3 sequence (DNA): TGCGCCAGCAGGGACCTAGGACAGTCCACAGATACGCAGTATTTT. The chain has TRBV5-1 and TRBJ2-3; possible D gene TRBD1, 6 bases. The V end lost 5 bases, the J end lost 2 bases, and 15 bases lay between the germline ends. Germline V gives CDR1 SGHRS, CDR2 YFSETQ. The CDR3 covers 15 residues.

Concerning this clonotype: A junction end diverges from the germline sequence, so it may reflect a read error. The V call is TRBV20-1, the J call TRBJ1-1; the D is unclear. Germline CDR1 is DFQATT and CDR2 is SNEGSKA (reference sequence). The CDR3 totals 15 residues. DNA of the CDR3: TGCAGTGCTAGCCGCCTCACAGAGATGAACCCTGAAGCTTTCTTT. The encoded protein is CSASRLTEMNPEAFF.

The rearrangement joins TRBV12-3 or TRBV12-4 to TRBJ2-2; maybe TRBD1 (6 bases). Deletions cut 6 bases from V and 5 bases from J, with 19 bases between. CDR3 size: 16 residues. For the CDR3, the DNA is TGTGCCAGCAGGTTGCGACAGGCTGAGAGGACCGGGGAGCTGTTTTTT. Translation gives CASRLRQAERTGELFF.

V and J are TRBV24-1 and TRBJ1-2; 12 bases are shared with TRBD1. CDR3 length: 17 residues. Losses at the gene ends were 3 bases for V and 2 bases for J; bases not matched to a gene: 6. Germline assignment: CDR1 KGHDR and CDR2 SFDVKD. CDR3 amino acids: CATSDPTGTGGNYGYTF. CDR3 coding DNA: TGTGCCACCAGTGATCCAACCGGGACAGGGGGCAACTATGGCTACACCTTC.

This clonotype was counted a few times. The CDR3 DNA reads TGTGCCAGCAGGAACGCCAGGGGGGCCTACAATGAGCAGTTCTTC. It specifies CASRNARGAYNEQFF. The chain recombines TRBV7-3 with TRBJ2-1; the D gene is possibly TRBD1 (7 bases). CDR1 and CDR2 (germline): SGHTA, FQGTGA. The CDR3 consists of 15 residues. With 6 bases removed from V and 2 bases from J, the gap between germline ends came to 14 bases.

This clonotype was counted a few times. The CDR3 reads CASSATGAIAKNIQYF. DNA for the CDR3: TGTGCCAGCAGTGCGACGGGGGCCATAGCCAAAAACATTCAGTACTTC. This chain connects TRBV12-3 or TRBV12-4 to TRBJ2-4; D is perhaps TRBD1 or TRBD2 (6 bases each). The CDR3 covers 16 residues. Trimming took 5 bases from V and 0 from J, leaving 14 bases between them.

The rearrangement joins TRBV7-2 to TRBJ2-3; 7 positions agree with TRBD1. Germline CDR1 reads SGHTA; CDR2 reads FQGNSA. The length of the CDR3 is 16 residues. The ends lost 3 bases at V and 2 bases at J; junction bases unmatched: 8. The CDR3 DNA follows: TGTGCCAGCAGCTTCGAAGGGGGCAGGGCCACAGATACGCAGTATTTT. Its translation: CASSFEGGRATDTQYF.

This clonotype was seen a handful of times. The chain joins TRBV12-3 or TRBV12-4 to TRBJ2-1; a possible D gene is TRBD2 (6 bases). This CDR3 spans 15 amino acids. With 5 bases removed from V and 6 bases from J, the gap between germline ends came to 17 bases. CDR3 sequence: CASSPLGGLINEQFF. For the CDR3, the DNA is TGTGCCAGCAGTCCTCTCGGGGGTCTGATCAATGAGCAGTTCTTC.

The sample holds a few counts of this clonotype. The CDR3 bases are TGTGCCAGCAAGCAGGGGGAGTCCTACGAGCAGTACGTC. This encodes CASKQGESYEQYV. V and J are TRBV28 and TRBJ2-7; 7 nucleotides align to TRBD1. Germline loops: CDR1 MDHEN, CDR2 SYDVKM. This CDR3 has 13 residues. Trimming cost V 7 bases and J 1 base; bases outside gene matches: 4.

This clonotype has a handful of counts. This rearrangement joins TRBV19 to TRBJ1-2; tentatively, D is TRBD1 (6 bases). CDR1 and CDR2 from the germline V gene are LNHDA and SQIVND (reference sequence). Trimming shortened V by 6 bases and J by 4 bases, and 18 bases separated the two germline ends. The CDR3 runs 15 residues. The CDR3 sequence: CASSTTGFGAYGYTF. The CDR3 DNA follows: TGTGCCAGTAGCACGACAGGCTTCGGCGCCTATGGCTACACCTTC.

The chain recombines TRBV2 with TRBJ1-5; no reliable D call. V gave up 6 bases and J gave up 4 bases, with 16 bases separating them. The CDR3 loop spans 15 amino acids. Germline CDR1 SNHLY, CDR2 FYNNEI. This chain's CDR3 is CASRKATPLNQPQHF. DNA for the CDR3: TGTGCCAGCAGGAAGGCGACCCCGCTAAATCAGCCCCAGCATTTT.